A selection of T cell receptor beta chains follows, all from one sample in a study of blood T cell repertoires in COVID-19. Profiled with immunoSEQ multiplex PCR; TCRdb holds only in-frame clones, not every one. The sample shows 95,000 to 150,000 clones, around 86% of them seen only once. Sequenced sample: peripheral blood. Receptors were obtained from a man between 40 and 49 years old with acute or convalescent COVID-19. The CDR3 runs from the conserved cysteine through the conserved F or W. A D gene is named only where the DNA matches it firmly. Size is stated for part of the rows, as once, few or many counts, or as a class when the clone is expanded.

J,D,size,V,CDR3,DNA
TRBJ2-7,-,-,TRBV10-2,CASTPGESHEQYF,TGCGCCAGCACTCCAGGGGAATCCCACGAGCAGTACTTC
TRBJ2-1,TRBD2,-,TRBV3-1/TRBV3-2,CASSSLAGGANEQFF,TGTGCCAGCAGCTCACTAGCGGGAGGTGCGAATGAGCAGTTCTTC
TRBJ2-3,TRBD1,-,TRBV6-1,CASSEGTGMWDTQYF,TGTGCCAGCAGTGAGGGGACAGGGATGTGGGATACGCAGTATTTT
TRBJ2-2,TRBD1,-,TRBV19,CASSPGTGGSGELFF,TGTGCCAGTTCGCCCGGGACAGGGGGCTCCGGGGAGCTGTTTTTT
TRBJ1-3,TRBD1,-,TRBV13,CASSYRGGSGNTIYF,TGTGCCAGCAGCTACAGGGGAGGCTCTGGAAACACCATATATTTT
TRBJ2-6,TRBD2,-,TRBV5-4,CAAGGGGSSGANVLTF,TGTGCCGCCGGCGGGGGGGGGAGCTCTGGGGCCAACGTCCTGACTTTC
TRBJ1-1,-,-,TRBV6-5,CASSYSSVNTEAFF,TGTGCCAGCAGTTACTCTTCGGTGAACACTGAAGCTTTCTTT
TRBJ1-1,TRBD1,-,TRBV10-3,CAISDRTGVSIAFF,TGTGCCATCAGTGATAGGACAGGAGTGTCTATAGCTTTCTTT
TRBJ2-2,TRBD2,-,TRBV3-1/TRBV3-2,CASSQVAGRDTGELFF,TGTGCCAGCAGCCAAGTAGCGGGAAGGGACACCGGGGAGCTGTTTTTT
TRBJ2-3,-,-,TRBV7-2,CASSSGWATPDTQYF,TGTGCCAGCAGCTCCGGCTGGGCCACCCCAGATACGCAGTATTTT
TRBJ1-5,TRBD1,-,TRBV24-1,CATSVTGAHQPQHF,TGTGCCACCAGTGTCACAGGGGCACACCAGCCCCAGCATTTT
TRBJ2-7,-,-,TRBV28,CASSLQRLAYEQYF,TGTGCCAGCAGTCTGCAAAGACTAGCCTACGAGCAGTACTTC
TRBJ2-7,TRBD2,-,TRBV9,CASSGSGRSSYEQYF,TGTGCCAGCAGCGGGAGCGGGAGATCTAGCTACGAGCAGTACTTC
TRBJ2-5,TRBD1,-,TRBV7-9,CASSVPGTGGQETQYF,TGTGCCAGCAGCGTCCCCGGGACAGGGGGACAAGAGACCCAGTACTTC
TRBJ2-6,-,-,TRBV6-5,CAVTLSSGANVLTF,TGTGCTGTCACACTAAGCTCTGGGGCCAACGTCCTGACTTTC
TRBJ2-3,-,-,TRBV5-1,CASSLLVSSGTDTQYF,TGCGCCAGCAGCTTGTTAGTCAGTAGCGGCACAGATACGCAGTATTTT
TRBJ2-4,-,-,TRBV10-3,CAISSTEGPKNIQYF,TGTGCCATCAGTTCCACGGAGGGGCCCAAAAACATTCAGTACTTC
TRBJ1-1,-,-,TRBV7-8,CASSLSGVVNTEAFF,TGTGCCAGCAGCTTGTCAGGGGTGGTGAACACTGAAGCTTTCTTT
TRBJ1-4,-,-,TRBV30,CAWSGSGEKLFF,TGTGCCTGGAGTGGGAGTGGCGAAAAACTGTTTTTT
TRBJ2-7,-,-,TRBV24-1,CATSDARLPYEQYF,TGTGCCACCAGTGACGCCCGACTACCCTACGAGCAGTACTTC
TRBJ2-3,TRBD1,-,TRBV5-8,CASSPTGTGVSDTQYF,TGTGCCAGCAGCCCTACCGGGACAGGGGTTTCAGATACGCAGTATTTT
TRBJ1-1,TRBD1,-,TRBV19,CASRNEGGRDTEAFF,TGTGCCAGTAGAAACGAAGGGGGCAGGGACACTGAAGCTTTCTTT
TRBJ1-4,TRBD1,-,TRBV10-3,CAISELGTGGIEKLFF,TGTGCCATCAGTGAGTTGGGGACAGGTGGTATTGAAAAACTGTTTTTT
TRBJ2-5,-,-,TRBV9,CASSVGGAGSRVETQYF,TGTGCCAGCAGCGTAGGGGGCGCGGGGTCGCGGGTAGAGACCCAGTACTTC
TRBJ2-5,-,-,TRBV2,CASSEVLGEGTQYF,TGTGCCAGCAGCGAGGTCCTCGGGGAAGGGACCCAGTACTTC
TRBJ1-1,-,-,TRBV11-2,CASSLGGGTAFF,TGTGCCAGCAGCTTAGGGGGAGGGACGGCTTTCTTT
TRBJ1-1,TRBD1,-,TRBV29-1,CSVVTGGRTEAFF,TGCAGCGTTGTAACAGGGGGCCGCACTGAAGCTTTCTTT
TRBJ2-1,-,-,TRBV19,CASSEHRTYNEQFF,TGTGCCAGTAGTGAGCACAGGACCTACAATGAGCAGTTCTTC
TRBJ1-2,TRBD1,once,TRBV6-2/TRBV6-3,CASSYSDRGTYGYTF,TGTGCCAGCAGTTACTCGGACAGGGGCACCTATGGCTACACCTTC
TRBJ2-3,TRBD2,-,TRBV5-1,CASTELGGVADTQYF,TGCGCCAGCACCGAGCTTGGGGGGGTGGCAGATACGCAGTATTTT
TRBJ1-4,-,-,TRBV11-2,CASSRGTIEKLFF,TGTGCCAGCAGCCGCGGGACCATTGAAAAACTGTTTTTT
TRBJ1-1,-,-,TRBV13,CASSLTLAGLTEAFF,TGTGCCAGCAGCTTAACATTGGCAGGGCTCACTGAAGCTTTCTTT
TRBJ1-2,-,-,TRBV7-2,CASSETPQGGYTF,TGTGCCAGCAGCGAGACTCCTCAAGGTGGCTACACCTTC
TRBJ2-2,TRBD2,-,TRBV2,CASSATSGINTGELFF,TGTGCCAGCAGTGCCACTAGCGGGATTAACACCGGGGAGCTGTTTTTT
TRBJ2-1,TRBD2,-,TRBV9,CASSALTSGGAGSYNEQFF,TGTGCCAGCAGCGCCCTGACTAGCGGGGGGGCGGGCTCCTACAATGAGCAGTTCTTC
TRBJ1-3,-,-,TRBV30,CASITGTGNTIYF,TGTGCCTCAATTACAGGGACTGGAAACACCATATATTTT
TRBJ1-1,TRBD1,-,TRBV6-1,CASSEGTGLNTEAFF,TGTGCCAGCAGTGAAGGGACAGGATTGAACACTGAAGCTTTCTTT
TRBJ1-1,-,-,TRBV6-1,CASSEAGGGSRSAFF,TGTGCCAGCAGTGAAGCGGGAGGGGGTAGTCGGTCAGCTTTCTTT
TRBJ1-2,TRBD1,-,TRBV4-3,CASSHDGQGARGYTF,TGCGCCAGCAGCCACGACGGACAGGGGGCTCGTGGCTACACCTTC
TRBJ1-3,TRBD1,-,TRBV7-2,CASSKDRGRNTIYF,TGTGCCAGCAGCAAAGACAGGGGAAGAAACACCATATATTTT
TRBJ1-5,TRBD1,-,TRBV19,CASSGTGGRNQPQHF,TGTGCCAGTAGTGGGACAGGGGGCCGCAATCAGCCCCAGCATTTT